The 32 T cell receptor beta chains below all came from one sample that was sequenced in a study of blood T cells in healthy people across ages. Using a J-beta primer mix together with a sample-barcoded 5' primer, a second PCR was run for about 6 to 12 cycles. TCRdb ran MiXCR on the 5' RACE reads and lists one entry per CDR3 protein. Here the sample spans about 2 million distinct CDR3 sequences, around half being singletons. What was sequenced was blood. Every receptor here comes from a woman aged 40 to 49 in good health.

The gene calls are TRBV6-2 or TRBV6-3 and TRBJ2-5, with D possibly being TRBD1 or TRBD2 (5 bases each). Matching the DNA end better, TRBJ2-1 makes the J call doubtful. This CDR3 contains 14 residues. The germline V gene encodes CDR1 MNHEY and CDR2 SVGEGT. The DNA for the CDR3 is TGTGCCAGCAGTAAGGGACGCAACCAAGAGACCCAGTTCTTC. Its translation is CASSKGRNQETQFF.

The chain joins TRBV5-1 to TRBJ2-5, with 7 bases identical to TRBD2. The ends lost 1 base at V and 11 bases at J; junction bases unmatched: 14. The CDR3 sequence is 15 residues long. Germline assignment: CDR1 SGHRS and CDR2 YFSETQ. CDR3 DNA sequence: TGCGCCAGCAGCTTGCAAGGGGAGGGTTACAATGAGCAGTACTTC. It specifies CASSLQGEGYNEQYF.

The chain carries TRBV20-1 and TRBJ2-1; 7 nucleotides line up with TRBD2. The J segment lost 5 bases and the V segment lost 7 bases, leaving 8 bases of the junction unmatched. Looked up from germline, CDR1 is DFQATT and CDR2 is SNEGSKA (reference sequence). CDR3 length equals 13 residues. CDR3 protein: CSVPSGIHNEQFF. The CDR3 coding sequence is TGCAGTGTGCCTAGCGGCATCCACAATGAGCAGTTCTTC.

The chain combines TRBV5-1 with TRBJ1-2; tentatively, D is TRBD1 (6 bases). The germline gives CDR1 SGHRS, CDR2 YFSETQ. Trimming cost V 0 bases and J 7 bases, with 13 bases left between them. The CDR3 totals 14 residues. The CDR3 DNA follows: TGCGCCAGCAGCTTGGAGAGCAGGGGTGGTGGCTACACCTTC. It specifies CASSLESRGGGYTF.

The chain has TRBV9 and TRBJ2-7, with TRBD2 as a possible D gene (7 bases). Matching the DNA end better, TRBJ2-5 makes the J call doubtful. Germline V gene lookup returns CDR1 SGDLS and CDR2 YYNGEE. The CDR3 extends over 15 amino acids. The CDR3 loop is CASSGLGGRGETQYF. The CDR3 DNA sequence: TGTGCCAGCAGCGGCCTCGGGGGGCGCGGGGAGACCCAGTACTTC.

V and J are TRBV27 and TRBJ2-2, with D hard to call. The CDR3 runs 12 residues. The V and J ends lost 7 bases and 4 bases respectively, with 7 bases between them. Per the germline V gene, CDR1 is MNHEY and CDR2 is SMNVEV (reference sequence). The chain's CDR3 is CASKTVTGELFF. In DNA form, the CDR3 reads TGTGCCAGCAAGACGGTCACCGGGGAGCTGTTTTTT.

Comment on this clonotype: One junction end disagrees with the germline gene, perhaps due to a read error. In DNA, the CDR3 is TGTACCAGCAGCTTCTATAGCGGAGGGACGCAATCGGGAATTCAGTACTTC. It specifies CTSSFYSGGTQSGIQYF. V and J are TRBV5-6 and TRBJ2-4; D is possibly TRBD2 (6 bases). The CDR3 totals 17 residues. Germline CDR1 is SGHDT and CDR2 is YYEEEE.

The chain employs TRBV11-2 and TRBJ2-2, with 9 positions matching TRBD1. The CDR3 covers 16 residues. The germline CDR1 and CDR2 sequences are SGHAT and FQNNGV. V shed 2 bases, J shed 4 bases, and the junction held 5 bases outside the gene matches. CDR3 nucleotides: TGTGCCAGCAGCTTAAGGGACAGGGTGGGCACCGGGGAGCTGTTTTTT. It translates to CASSLRDRVGTGELFF.

V and J are TRBV6-1 and TRBJ2-5; no reliable D call. The DNA end is more similar to TRBJ2-7, so the J call may be wrong. The germline CDR1 and CDR2 sequences are MNHNS and SASEGT. This CDR3 region has 14 residues. In nucleotides, the CDR3 is TGTGCCAGCAGTGAAATAGGATCCGGGTACGAGCAGTACTTC. Amino acids: CASSEIGSGYEQYF.

J is TRBJ2-1 and V is TRBV4-2; 8 bases are a match to TRBD2. J was trimmed by 2 bases and V by 4 bases; bases with no gene match: 7. The CDR3 has 16 residues. Germline V gene sequence: CDR1 LGHNA, CDR2 YNFKEQ. CDR3 coding DNA: TGTGCCAGCAGCCTGGGGGCGGGGGGAACCTACAATGAGCAGTTCTTC. It is translated as CASSLGAGGTYNEQFF.

This clonotype was detected a few times. This chain links TRBV6-1 with TRBJ1-2; D possibly corresponds to TRBD1 (6 bases). Deletions cut 2 bases from V and 5 bases from J, with 9 bases between. Germline CDR1 MNHNS, CDR2 SASEGT. This CDR3 is 13 amino acids long. The CDR3 reads CASSEITGYGYTF. The CDR3 DNA is TGTGCCAGCAGTGAAATCACAGGGTATGGCTACACCTTC.

The gene calls are TRBV18 and TRBJ2-6, with D possibly matching TRBD2 (5 bases). CDR1 and CDR2 from the germline V gene are KGHSH and LQKENI. The germline V and J ends were trimmed by 2 bases and 4 bases, with 6 bases remaining between them. This CDR3 is built from 14 residues. This CDR3 is CASSPGRGANVLTF. In nucleotides, the CDR3 is TGTGCCAGCTCACCAGGGAGAGGGGCCAACGTCCTGACTTTC. The full variable domain, with the rest looked up from reference TRBV18 and TRBJ2-6, is NAGVMQNPRHLVRRRGQEARLRCSPMKGHSHVYWYRQLPEEGLKFMVYLQKENIIDESGMPKERFSAEFPKEGPSILRIQQVVRGDSAAYFCASSPGRGANVLTFGAGSRLTVL.

The table lists this clonotype with a few counts. This chain connects TRBV6-5 to TRBJ1-2; D remains unclear. V was clipped by 1 base and J by 8 bases, with 11 bases between them. The germline CDR1 and CDR2 sequences are MNHEY and SVGAGI. This CDR3 region has 13 residues. In DNA, the CDR3 is TGTGCCAGCAGTTACTTAGGAATGGAGGGCTACACCTTC. It specifies CASSYLGMEGYTF.

This clonotype was recorded a few times. V gene TRBV27 combines with J gene TRBJ2-7; a weak D match, TRBD1 (7 bases). This CDR3 region has 14 residues. Germline CDR1 reads MNHEY; CDR2 reads SMNVEV (reference sequence). Trimming stripped 7 bases from V and 1 base from J, with 14 bases between. CDR3 residues: CASMRDSPSYEQYF. CDR3 in DNA: TGTGCCAGCATGCGGGACAGTCCTTCCTACGAGCAGTACTTC.

The chain has TRBV25-1 and TRBJ1-1; tentative D call: TRBD1 (6 bases). CDR1 MGHDK and CDR2 SYGVNS come from the germline V gene. This CDR3 spans 12 amino acids. The V gene lost 5 bases and the J gene lost 11 bases, with 15 bases spanning the gap. The CDR3 nucleotides are TGTGCCAGCAGTCACCACGGACAGAGGGCTTTCTTT. Its protein product is CASSHHGQRAFF.

The rearrangement uses TRBV5-1 and TRBJ2-1; D remains ambiguous. Trimming removed 0 bases at V and 4 bases at J, with 8 bases between. Germline assignment: CDR1 SGHRS and CDR2 YFSETQ. The CDR3 covers 14 residues. The CDR3 loop reads CASSLENQYNEQFF. Here the CDR3 DNA reads TGCGCCAGCAGCTTGGAAAATCAGTACAATGAGCAGTTCTTC. Using reference TRBV5-1 and TRBJ2-1 for the parts outside the CDR3, the full variable domain is KAGVTQTPRYLIKTRGQQVTLSCSPISGHRSVSWYQQTPGQGLQFLFEYFSETQRNKGNFPGRFSGRQFSNSRSEMNVSTLELGDSALYLCASSLENQYNEQFFGPGTRLTVL.

V is TRBV7-9 and J is TRBJ2-1, with 7 nucleotides matching TRBD1. CDR1 and CDR2 (germline): SEHNR, FQNEAQ (reference sequence). The CDR3 consists of 14 residues. Trimming removed 5 bases from V and 3 bases from J; junction bases left unmatched: 4. In nucleotides, the CDR3 is TGTGCCAGCAGCCCGGACAGGAACTACAATGAGCAGTTCTTC. The encoded protein is CASSPDRNYNEQFF.

The V gene is TRBV19, the J gene TRBJ1-2; D gene uncertain. Germline V CDR1 and CDR2: LNHDA, SQIVND (reference sequence). This CDR3 spans 13 amino acids. The V gene lost 9 bases and the J gene lost 5 bases, with 16 bases spanning the gap. CDR3 sequence: CASGEQLGYGYTF. In DNA, the CDR3 is TGTGCCAGCGGGGAACAACTTGGATATGGCTACACCTTC.

The V gene is TRBV4-1, the J gene TRBJ2-5; tentatively, D is TRBD2 (6 bases). The assigned J gene may be wrong: the sequence end matches TRBJ2-7 better. Germline V gene lookup returns CDR1 MGHRA and CDR2 YSYEKL. This CDR3 has 16 residues. The CDR3 is CASSQSYRGSNYEQYF. Written as DNA, the CDR3 is TGCGCCAGCAGCCAATCTTATCGGGGGTCAAACTACGAGCAGTACTTC.

The rearrangement joins TRBV29-1 to TRBJ2-5; D is unresolved. Looked up from germline, CDR1 is SQVTM and CDR2 is ANQGSEA. This CDR3 region has 14 residues. Trimming removed 3 bases from V and 1 base from J, with 12 bases in between. DNA for the CDR3: TGCAGCGTTGAGACCCCTGGCCTCCAAGAGACCCAGTACTTC. Its translation: CSVETPGLQETQYF.

A word on this clonotype: This may come from a read error, since a much larger clone is one base off. This chain joins TRBV20-1 and TRBJ2-5; D possibly corresponds to TRBD2 (5 bases). This CDR3 spans 15 amino acids. V shed 4 bases and J shed 11 bases, with 26 bases lying between them. Germline CDR1 reads DFQATT; CDR2 reads SNEGSKA (reference sequence). The CDR3 DNA reads TGCAGTGCTAAACCTACTGGTCGGAGGCCCTACGGGCAGTACTTC. Protein: CSAKPTGRRPYGQYF.

The gene calls are TRBV24-1 and TRBJ1-2; 7 bases agree with TRBD1. This CDR3 has 14 amino acids. Germline assignment: CDR1 KGHDR and CDR2 SFDVKD. Trimming cost V 4 bases and J 5 bases; bases outside gene matches: 6. The chain's CDR3 is CATSESDRAYGYTF. CDR3 DNA sequence: TGTGCCACCAGTGAGTCAGACAGGGCGTATGGCTACACCTTC.

This chain connects TRBV20-1 to TRBJ2-3; TRBD2 matches 12 bases. The V gene's germline CDR1 is DFQATT and CDR2 SNEGSKA (reference sequence). This CDR3 contains 16 residues. Trimming removed 0 bases from V and 6 bases from J; junction bases left unmatched: 7. The CDR3 coding sequence is TGCAGTGCTAGAGATCCTGCTAGCGGGGGGGGGGATACGCAGTATTTT. Translation gives CSARDPASGGGDTQYF.

This clonotype was detected only a few times. This chain joins TRBV20-1 and TRBJ2-7; 12 positions match TRBD2. This CDR3 has 17 residues. Trimming cost V 0 bases and J 5 bases; bases outside gene matches: 11. Germline values: CDR1 DFQATT, CDR2 SNEGSKA (reference sequence). The chain's CDR3 is CSARDLAGGRSWDEQYF. As DNA, the CDR3 is TGCAGTGCTAGAGATCTAGCGGGGGGGCGCTCCTGGGACGAGCAGTACTTC.

This sequence joins TRBV20-1 and TRBJ1-5, with D hard to call. The CDR3 has 13 residues. In germline, CDR1 is DFQATT, CDR2 SNEGSKA (reference sequence). V was cut by 3 bases and J by 3 bases, with 9 bases left in between. The CDR3 DNA follows: TGCAGTGCTAGGGCGGGAACCAATCAGCCCCAGCATTTT. Its protein product is CSARAGTNQPQHF.

This clonotype turned up a few times. The V gene is TRBV5-1, the J gene TRBJ2-1; no firm D call. The V and J ends lost 3 bases and 15 bases respectively, with 16 bases between them. Germline values: CDR1 SGHRS, CDR2 YFSETQ. The CDR3 contains 12 residues. The CDR3 protein is CASSSVKRTGFF. CDR3 DNA: TGCGCCAGCAGCTCCGTAAAACGAACGGGGTTCTTC.

This chain connects TRBV28 to TRBJ1-5, with D possibly being TRBD1 (6 bases). The CDR3 runs to 15 residues. With 7 bases removed from V and 2 bases from J, the gap between germline ends came to 15 bases. The germline V gene has CDR1 MDHEN and CDR2 SYDVKM. CDR3 nucleotide sequence: TGTGCCAGCAATTTGGCAGGGGAACGCAATCAGCCCCAGCATTTT. This sequence encodes CASNLAGERNQPQHF. Together with reference TRBV28 and TRBJ1-5, the CDR3 gives the full variable domain: DVKVTQSSRYLVKRTGEKVFLECVQDMDHENMFWYRQDPGLGLRLIYFSYDVKMKEKGDIPEGYSVSREKKERFSLILESASTNQTSMYLCASNLAGERNQPQHFGDGTRLSIL.

This clonotype was counted ten times or more. V usage is TRBV20-1 and J usage is TRBJ2-5; the D gene is possibly TRBD1 (5 bases). There are 11 residues in the CDR3. CDR1 and CDR2 (germline): DFQATT, SNEGSKA (reference sequence). V gave up 4 bases and J gave up 2 bases, with 5 bases separating them. The DNA for the CDR3 is TGCAGTGCTAACAGGCAAGAGACCCAGTACTTC. It encodes CSANRQETQYF.

The CDR3 nucleotides read TGTGCCAGCAGCTTAGGATTCGAGGGGGCAAGCTCCTACAATGAGCAGTTCTTC. It encodes CASSLGFEGASSYNEQFF. The rearrangement links TRBV11-1 to TRBJ2-1; 7 nucleotides match TRBD1. V lost 1 base and J lost 0; bases outside the gene matches: 9. Per germline, CDR1 SGHAT and CDR2 FQDESV (reference sequence). The CDR3 runs to 18 residues.

This clonotype was counted a few times. This chain joins TRBV9 and TRBJ2-5; 8 positions match TRBD1. In germline, CDR1 is SGDLS, CDR2 YYNGEE. V dropped 0 bases and J dropped 4; count of bases not matched to a gene: 8. The CDR3 is 16 amino acids. The CDR3 nucleotides are TGTGCCAGCAGCGTAGATGGACAGGGATTTGGAGAGACCCAGTACTTC. As protein: CASSVDGQGFGETQYF.

The rearrangement uses TRBV3-1 and TRBJ2-5; D is ambiguous. Trimming removed 10 bases from V and 5 bases from J, with 11 bases in between. The CDR3 is 11 amino acids. The germline gives CDR1 LGHDT, CDR2 YNNKEL (reference sequence). CDR3 sequence (DNA): TGTGCCACCAGACTCTTCGAGACCCAGTACTTC. Its protein is CATRLFETQYF.

This chain uses TRBV6-6 with TRBJ2-5, with 7 bases that match TRBD2. The CDR3 covers 16 residues. V lost 3 bases to trimming and J lost 5 bases; unmatched junction nucleotides: 12. Per the germline V gene, CDR1 is MNHNY and CDR2 is SVGAGI (reference sequence). The CDR3 here is CASSYWGGRPGETQYF. The CDR3 DNA sequence: TGTGCCAGCAGTTATTGGGGGGGACGGCCGGGGGAGACCCAGTACTTC.